A single sample gave rise to the 30 T cell receptor beta chains below, sequenced in a study of metastatic and nonmetastatic thyroid tumors. Before thyroid surgery, none of the patients had received any treatment. With MiXCR, TCRdb called clones anew from the PCR reads. The table lists about 25,000 clones, about 13% of them singletons. Material for sequencing was blood. These receptor sequences come from a female donor with papillary thyroid cancer or a benign thyroid nodule (not recorded which). Some clones in this sample may be carry-over from other donors' samples.

Sample share makes this clone medium-sized (0.01 to 0.1%). The CDR3 region is CAITQAGGTSNEQFF. DNA of the CDR3: TGTGCCATCACTCAAGCGGGAGGAACCTCCAATGAGCAGTTCTTC. This chain uses TRBV10-3 with TRBJ2-1; 9 positions match TRBD2. CDR3 length: 15 amino acids. Per the germline V gene, CDR1 is ENHRY and CDR2 is SYGVKD. The trim removed 7 bases at V and 6 bases at J, leaving 10 bases unmatched.

This clone was observed a handful of times. This rearrangement joins TRBV27 to TRBJ2-3; TRBD2 matches at 8 bases. The trim removed 1 base at V and 7 bases at J, leaving 1 base unmatched. Per germline, CDR1 MNHEY and CDR2 SMNVEV (reference sequence). The CDR3 has 13 residues. The CDR3 region has the DNA TGTGCCAGCAGTTTATTAGCGGGATATACGCAGTATTTT. Translation: CASSLLAGYTQYF.

The chain has TRBV11-2 and TRBJ2-7; D possibly uses TRBD1 or TRBD2 (5 bases each). The CDR3 has 13 amino acids. The V and J ends lost 5 bases and 6 bases respectively, with 14 bases between them. The germline V gene has CDR1 SGHAT and CDR2 FQNNGV. CDR3 DNA: TGTGCCAGCAGCCAAGAGGGGTGGTCCGAGCAGTACTTC. Translating gives CASSQEGWSEQYF. The variable domain in full, with the rest retrieved from reference TRBV11-2 and TRBJ2-7, is EAGVAQSPRYKIIEKRQSVAFWCNPISGHATLYWYQQILGQGPKLLIQFQNNGVVDDSQLPKDRFSAERLKGVDSTLKIQPAKLEDSAVYLCASSQEGWSEQYFGPGTRLTVT.

Many counts were recorded for this clone. This chain joins TRBV9 and TRBJ2-1; 10 nucleotides agree with TRBD2. CDR3 length equals 19 residues. The V gene end was trimmed by 0 bases and the J gene end by 4 bases; junction bases not matched to a gene: 13. Per the germline V gene, CDR1 is SGDLS and CDR2 is YYNGEE. The CDR3 protein is CASSVAWASGSHLYNEQFF. The CDR3 DNA reads TGTGCCAGCAGCGTAGCTTGGGCTAGCGGGAGTCATTTATACAATGAGCAGTTCTTC.

The V call is TRBV11-3, the J call TRBJ1-2, with D tentatively TRBD1 (5 bases). This CDR3 contains 12 residues. V was cut by 5 bases and J by 9 bases, with 13 bases left in between. Germline CDR1 SGHNT, CDR2 YENEEA. Here the CDR3 reads CASSRRGSCYTF. DNA of the CDR3: TGTGCCAGCAGCCGGCGGGGGTCGTGCTACACCTTC.

This clone was counted at least ten times. The V gene is TRBV7-9, the J gene TRBJ2-1, with a possible D match to TRBD1 (6 bases). Per the germline V gene, CDR1 is SEHNR and CDR2 is FQNEAQ (reference sequence). V was trimmed by 0 bases and J by 4 bases, leaving 16 bases between them. The length of the CDR3 is 17 residues. CDR3 bases: TGTGCCAGCAGCTTAGCGGTACTTGGACAGCCGTACAATGAGCAGTTCTTC. Translated, it gives CASSLAVLGQPYNEQFF.

This clone has a count of ten or more. This rearrangement joins TRBV5-1 to TRBJ2-7, with 11 bases aligning to TRBD2. The CDR3 is made up of 15 amino acids. J was trimmed by 2 bases and V by 4 bases; bases with no gene match: 5. Germline V gene lookup returns CDR1 SGHRS and CDR2 YFSETQ. In nucleotides, the CDR3 is TGCGCCAGCAGCAAACTAGCGGGAGAGACCTACGAGCAGTACTTC. This sequence encodes CASSKLAGETYEQYF.

This clone was counted many times. The chain is built from TRBV7-3 and TRBJ2-1; D is ambiguous. CDR3 length: 14 amino acids. The V end was cut by 2 bases, the J end by 8 bases, with 13 bases between. Germline V CDR1 and CDR2: SGHTA, FQGTGA. CDR3: CASSLVSGSYEQFF. CDR3 nucleotide sequence: TGTGCCAGCAGCTTAGTTTCAGGTAGCTATGAGCAGTTCTTC.

This clone was detected a few times. One junction end disagrees with the germline gene, perhaps due to a read error. The chain uses TRBV6-1 and TRBJ2-2; perhaps TRBD1 as D (5 bases). Germline V CDR1 and CDR2: MNHNS, SASEGT. The CDR3 covers 13 residues. CDR3 in DNA: TGTGCCTCCGCATGGGGCATCACCGGGCAGCTGTTTTTT. Residues: CASAWGITGQLFF.

Regarding this clone: A much larger clone lies a single base off, so this may be a read error. The rearrangement uses TRBV4-1 and TRBJ2-1; no clear D gene. There are 15 residues in the CDR3. V gave up 4 bases and J gave up 0 bases, with 10 bases separating them. Germline assignment: CDR1 MGHRA and CDR2 YSYEKL. The CDR3 region has the DNA TGCGCCAGCAGCCGTGACACCAGCTCCTACAATGAGCAGTTCTTC. Translation: CASSRDTSSYNEQFF.

This clone was detected many times. The chain carries TRBV7-2 and TRBJ2-3; TRBD1 matches 7 bases. Trimming at V came to 5 bases and at J to 1 base, leaving 6 bases not matched to a gene. The CDR3 loop spans 15 amino acids. Germline V gene sequence: CDR1 SGHTA, CDR2 FQGNSA. CDR3 amino acids: CASSTGQWGTDTQYF. The CDR3 DNA is TGTGCCAGCAGCACGGGACAGTGGGGCACAGATACGCAGTATTTT.

This clone was detected ten times or more. The V call is TRBV20-1, the J call TRBJ2-1, with 9 positions matching TRBD1. CDR3 length: 15 residues. Germline CDR1 reads DFQATT; CDR2 reads SNEGSKA (reference sequence). The junction had 13 bases not matched to a gene; V was cut back by 4 bases and J by 9 bases. In DNA form, the CDR3 reads TGCAGTGCTAACAATCTCGGGACAGGGATAATTGAGCAGTTCTTC. It specifies CSANNLGTGIIEQFF.

In regard to this clone: A clone one base away is much larger, so this may be a read error. The V gene is TRBV7-9, the J gene TRBJ1-1; possible D gene TRBD1, 5 bases. The CDR3 has 12 residues. Germline loops: CDR1 SEHNR, CDR2 FQNEAQ (reference sequence). The CDR3 region is CAGRDQSGEAFF. The CDR3 coding sequence is TGTGCCGGCAGGGACCAGTCGGGTGAAGCTTTCTTT.

This clone has a count of ten or more. The chain uses TRBV6-5 and TRBJ1-2, with 7 bases identical to TRBD1. The germline CDR1 and CDR2 sequences are MNHEY and SVGAGI. V lost 0 bases, J lost 1 base, and 5 bases stayed unmatched. This CDR3 contains 16 residues. The CDR3 reads CASSYSTGLGNYGYTF. As DNA, the CDR3 is TGTGCCAGCAGTTACTCGACAGGGCTTGGTAACTATGGCTACACCTTC.

This clone came up many times. J is TRBJ2-3 and V is TRBV7-8; D gene ambiguous. Germline V gene lookup returns CDR1 SGHVS and CDR2 FQNEAQ. The germline V and J ends were trimmed by 6 bases and 4 bases, with 8 bases remaining between them. CDR3 length: 12 amino acids. The CDR3 DNA sequence: TGTGCCAGCAGGACCGAGGCAGATACGCAGTATTTT. The encoded protein is CASRTEADTQYF.

This clone was seen many times. A much bigger clone sits one base away, suggesting this may be a read error. The conserved phenylalanine or tryptophan normally closing the CDR3 is absent here, so this likely arose from a read error. The chain employs TRBV5-1 and TRBJ1-6; TRBD1 agrees at 10 bases. The trim removed 3 bases at V and 9 bases at J, leaving 18 bases unmatched. Germline V CDR1 and CDR2: SGHRS, YFSETQ. This CDR3 spans 19 amino acids. CDR3 DNA: TGCGCCAGCAGCTACAAACTTGGACAGGGGGGTGATTTTGGTTCACCCCTCCACTTG. Translated, it gives CASSYKLGQGGDFGSPLHL.

This clone was seen at least ten times. This chain joins TRBV19 and TRBJ2-7; D gene ambiguous. There are 14 residues in the CDR3. V lost 4 bases and J lost 2, with 12 bases in between. Per germline, CDR1 LNHDA and CDR2 SQIVND (reference sequence). The CDR3 protein is CASSTDSWAYEQYF. CDR3 sequence (DNA): TGTGCCAGTAGTACCGACTCATGGGCCTACGAGCAGTACTTC.

By its share, this clone is medium-sized. J is TRBJ1-5 and V is TRBV6-5, with D unresolved. Trimming stripped 0 bases from V and 2 bases from J, with 5 bases between. This CDR3 contains 14 residues. The germline V gene has CDR1 MNHEY and CDR2 SVGAGI. The CDR3 loop is CASSYSRGNQPQHF. CDR3 coding DNA: TGTGCCAGCAGTTACTCGAGGGGCAATCAGCCCCAGCATTTT.

This clone was observed many times. The chain combines TRBV7-2 with TRBJ1-1, with D unclear. The germline CDR1 and CDR2 sequences are SGHTA and FQGNSA. V was shortened by 3 bases and J by 4 bases, with 6 bases between the two germline ends. The CDR3 consists of 12 residues. CDR3 sequence: CASSFGITEAFF. The CDR3 DNA follows: TGTGCCAGCAGCTTCGGAATCACTGAAGCTTTCTTT.

In this sample, this clone turned up many times. This chain connects TRBV3-1 to TRBJ1-6; the D gene is possibly TRBD1 (5 bases). Germline loops: CDR1 LGHDT, CDR2 YNNKEL (reference sequence). Trimming took off 3 bases at V and 11 bases at J, with 17 bases between the two ends. CDR3 length equals 15 residues. The CDR3 DNA reads TGTGCCAGCAGCCATCCTGGGAAGGGGCTGGCACCCCTCCACTTT. Its protein is CASSHPGKGLAPLHF. The complete variable domain, with remaining parts taken from reference TRBV3-1 and TRBJ1-6, reads DTAVSQTPKYLVTQMGNDKSIKCEQNLGHDTMYWYKQDSKKFLKIMFSYNNKELIINETVPNRFSPKSPDKAHLNLHINSLELGDSAVYFCASSHPGKGLAPLHFGNGTRLTVT.

In this sample, this clone turned up many times. V and J are TRBV19 and TRBJ1-5; no clear D. CDR1 and CDR2 from the germline V gene are LNHDA and SQIVND (reference sequence). The CDR3 totals 13 residues. V lost 5 bases, J lost 1 base, and 6 bases lay in between. CDR3 region: CASSGESNQPQHF. The DNA for the CDR3 is TGTGCCAGTAGTGGAGAGAGCAATCAGCCCCAGCATTTT.

This clone ranks as medium-sized. The gene calls are TRBV11-2 and TRBJ1-2; D gene uncertain. Trimming removed 5 bases at V and 1 base at J, with 11 bases between. Per the germline V gene, CDR1 is SGHAT and CDR2 is FQNNGV. CDR3 length: 14 amino acids. CDR3 bases: TGTGCCAGCAGCCCGCCCGGCTTTAACTATGGCTACACCTTC. Protein product: CASSPPGFNYGYTF.

The rearrangement uses TRBV7-2 and TRBJ2-7; 8 bases align to TRBD2. The CDR3 contains 15 residues. CDR1 is SGHTA and CDR2 is FQGNSA in the germline V gene. V was pared by 5 bases and J by 2 bases, with 8 bases of the junction left unmatched. The CDR3 coding sequence is TGTGCCAGCAGCACCGGGGCGGGGGGTACCTACGAGCAGTACTTC. Amino acid sequence: CASSTGAGGTYEQYF.

This clone was seen many times. The rearrangement joins TRBV7-2 to TRBJ1-1, with a possible D match to TRBD1 (6 bases). This CDR3 is built from 16 residues. Trimming removed 1 base from V and 6 bases from J, with 18 bases in between. Germline V gives CDR1 SGHTA, CDR2 FQGNSA. DNA of the CDR3: TGTGCCAGCAGCTTAGTGGGGCCGGGACAAGTTTCTGAAGCTTTCTTT. Protein: CASSLVGPGQVSEAFF.

Within the sample, this clone is medium-sized. The gene calls are TRBV12-3 or TRBV12-4 and TRBJ2-2, with 8 bases lining up with TRBD1. V was pared by 8 bases and J by 4 bases, with 9 bases of the junction left unmatched. The CDR3 contains 15 residues. CDR3 nucleotide sequence: TGTGCCAGCCTAGAGCAGGGGGCCGGCACCGGGGAGCTGTTTTTT. It yields the protein CASLEQGAGTGELFF.

This clone was detected many times. This sequence may be a read error, since a much larger clone differs from it by one base. This chain joins TRBV3-1 and TRBJ2-2; 8 nucleotides match TRBD1. The CDR3 is 15 residues long. Germline CDR1 is LGHDT and CDR2 is YNNKEL (reference sequence). Here the CDR3 reads CASSQRTGTTGKLFF. The CDR3 DNA follows: TGTGCCAGCAGCCAGAGGACAGGGACCACCGGGAAGCTGTTTTTT.

Notes on this clone: The sample has other DNA sequences that encode this CDR3 too. The chain couples TRBV19 to TRBJ2-1; D is uncertain. The germline V and J ends were trimmed by 6 bases and 4 bases, with 16 bases remaining between them. The CDR3 loop spans 15 amino acids. Looked up from germline, CDR1 is LNHDA and CDR2 is SQIVND (reference sequence). The CDR3 sequence is CASSPVNQGYNEQFF. In DNA form, the CDR3 reads TGTGCCAGTAGCCCGGTCAACCAAGGATACAATGAGCAGTTCTTC.

The chain recombines TRBV12-3 or TRBV12-4 with TRBJ2-5, with TRBD2 matching 9 bases. V lost 7 bases to trimming and J lost 5 bases; unmatched junction nucleotides: 14. This CDR3 contains 16 residues. The CDR3 is CASIPGIAGDGETQYF. In DNA, the CDR3 is TGTGCCAGCATCCCTGGGATAGCGGGAGATGGGGAGACCCAGTACTTC.

This clone was observed at least ten times. The rearrangement links TRBV5-1 to TRBJ2-6; a possible D gene is TRBD2 (5 bases). V was pared by 4 bases and J by 2 bases, with 13 bases between. The CDR3 has 16 residues. The germline CDR1 and CDR2 sequences are SGHRS and YFSETQ. The CDR3 reads CASSARGNPGANVLTF. As DNA, the CDR3 is TGCGCCAGCAGCGCCCGGGGTAACCCTGGGGCCAACGTCCTGACTTTC.

Only a few counts were recorded for this clone. This rearrangement joins TRBV5-1 to TRBJ2-7, with D tentatively TRBD2 (5 bases). CDR1 is SGHRS, CDR2 YFSETQ, per germline. The germline V and J ends were trimmed by 3 bases and 7 bases, with 11 bases remaining between them. The CDR3 consists of 12 residues. Here the CDR3 reads CASSSGTGEQYF. As DNA, the CDR3 is TGCGCCAGCAGCTCCGGAACGGGGGAGCAGTACTTC.